The sequence of this TCR beta chain was determined in a study of identical twins. Study conclusions and caveats: Conclusions leaned on cross-sectional statistical analysis and did not track the same donors over time.

This clonotype was found a few times. The antigen is not known. TCRdb re-called the 5' RACE reads through MiXCR, storing one row per CDR3 protein. The table includes 550,000 to 800,000 distinct CDR3 sequences, about 7% detected once. Germline lookup yields CDR1 SGHRS and CDR2 YFSETQ. The CDR3 runs to 14 residues. Trimming cost V 9 bases and J 1 base, with 15 bases left between them. Another study also made use of these data, one on yellow fever vaccine responses in identical twins. According to that study: Twins' T cell vaccine responses reportedly looked partly convergent, partly personalized.

This chain uses TRBV5-1 with TRBJ2-3; D is possibly TRBD2 (5 bases). Material for sequencing was PBMCs. The clonotype comes from a woman aged 18-29 years in good health. The CDR3 protein is CATRKGEGTDTQYF. The CDR3 bases are TGCGCCACCCGAAAGGGAGAAGGCACAGATACGCAGTATTTT.